The 15 T cell receptor beta chains below all came from one sample that was sequenced in a study of blood T cell repertoires in COVID-19. Sequencing used immunoSEQ multiplex PCR; TCRdb keeps in-frame clones, though not all of them. Here the sample spans almost 300,000 clones, around 87% being singletons. The sample taken for sequencing was peripheral blood. These receptors all stem from a man in his 70s with acute or convalescent COVID-19.

The genes are TRBV2 and TRBJ2-7; 9 bases line up with TRBD1. The length of the CDR3 is 14 residues. The V gene's germline CDR1 is SNHLY and CDR2 FYNNEI. J lost 3 bases, V lost 2 bases, and 2 bases had no gene match. CDR3 bases: TGTGCCAGCAGTGAACAGGGACAGGGCTACGAGCAGTACTTC. This gives the protein CASSEQGQGYEQYF.

The rearrangement links TRBV25-1 to TRBJ2-1, with 7 bases matching TRBD2. The CDR3 runs to 13 residues. The J segment lost 9 bases and the V segment lost 4 bases, leaving 6 bases of the junction unmatched. CDR1 MGHDK and CDR2 SYGVNS come from the germline V gene. The DNA for the CDR3 is TGTGCCAGCAGTGTACGGGAGGAAGGTGAGCAGTTCTTC. This codes for CASSVREEGEQFF.

The CDR3, as DNA: TGTGCCAGCAGTTTATCATCTAGGACAGGGGTTTTCCTACTAAATCAGCCCCAGCATTTT. This sequence encodes CASSLSSRTGVFLLNQPQHF. The chain carries TRBV28 and TRBJ1-5; 9 nucleotides align to TRBD1. CDR1 and CDR2 from the germline V gene are MDHEN and SYDVKM. V was pared by 1 base and J by 4 bases, with 17 bases of the junction left unmatched. The CDR3 is made up of 20 amino acids.

This clone was seen a few times. This chain's CDR3 is CASSLAGQNSNEKLFF. In nucleotides, the CDR3 is TGTGCCAGCAGTTTAGCAGGGCAAAACTCTAATGAAAAACTGTTTTTT. The V and J genes are TRBV28 and TRBJ1-4; D perhaps matches TRBD1 (5 bases). Trimming removed 2 bases at V and 3 bases at J, with 13 bases between. Per the germline V gene, CDR1 is MDHEN and CDR2 is SYDVKM. The CDR3 has 16 residues.

This chain connects TRBV28 to TRBJ2-3; TRBD1 matches at 10 bases. J lost 2 bases, V lost 8 bases, and 10 bases had no gene match. Germline V gene data show CDR1 as MDHEN and CDR2 as SYDVKM. The CDR3 runs to 16 residues. Written as DNA, the CDR3 is TGTGCCAGCGATCCCTGGACAGGGGGGGACACAGATACGCAGTATTTT. This sequence encodes CASDPWTGGDTDTQYF. Full variable domain (outside the CDR3, taken from reference TRBV28 and TRBJ2-3): DVKVTQSSRYLVKRTGEKVFLECVQDMDHENMFWYRQDPGLGLRLIYFSYDVKMKEKGDIPEGYSVSREKKERFSLILESASTNQTSMYLCASDPWTGGDTDTQYFGPGTRLTVL.

The genes are TRBV12-3 or TRBV12-4 and TRBJ2-1, with D unclear. Trimming took 3 bases from V and 7 from J, leaving 10 bases between them. The CDR3 is made up of 13 amino acids. The CDR3 coding sequence is TGTGCCAGCAGTTTGGGCAGAGAGAATGAGCAGTTCTTC. Its protein product is CASSLGRENEQFF.

This sequence joins TRBV5-1 and TRBJ1-6, with a tentative D call TRBD1 (6 bases). Germline CDR1 reads SGHRS; CDR2 reads YFSETQ. CDR3 size: 17 residues. Trimming shortened V by 0 bases and J by 5 bases, and 15 bases separated the two germline ends. The chain's CDR3 is CASSLGDAGGHNSPLHF. As DNA, the CDR3 is TGCGCCAGCAGCTTGGGGGACGCGGGGGGCCATAATTCACCCCTCCACTTT. The full variable domain, completed using reference TRBV5-1 and TRBJ1-6, is KAGVTQTPRYLIKTRGQQVTLSCSPISGHRSVSWYQQTPGQGLQFLFEYFSETQRNKGNFPGRFSGRQFSNSRSEMNVSTLELGDSALYLCASSLGDAGGHNSPLHFGNGTRLTVT.

The V gene is TRBV11-2, the J gene TRBJ1-5; D is uncertain. This CDR3 is built from 14 residues. Deletions cut 2 bases from V and 5 bases from J, with 10 bases between. Germline V gene sequence: CDR1 SGHAT, CDR2 FQNNGV. CDR3 protein: CASSLIGGDQPQHF. The CDR3 nucleotides read TGTGCCAGCAGCTTAATCGGCGGCGATCAGCCCCAGCATTTT.

V is TRBV5-1 and J is TRBJ2-1, with TRBD2 matching 16 bases. The CDR3 runs to 18 residues. J gave up 7 bases and V 4 bases, and 11 bases lay outside the gene matches. Germline CDR1 is SGHRS and CDR2 is YFSETQ. CDR3: CASSNPGLAGGPRNEQFF. The DNA for the CDR3 is TGCGCCAGCAGCAATCCGGGACTAGCGGGAGGGCCGAGGAATGAGCAGTTCTTC.

A note on this clone: The sample holds other DNA sequences that translate to the same CDR3. The V gene is TRBV9, the J gene TRBJ2-7, with TRBD1 matching over 10 bases. The CDR3 has 14 amino acids. CDR1 and CDR2 (germline): SGDLS, YYNGEE. V lost 2 bases, J lost 3 bases, and 2 bases stayed unmatched. As DNA, the CDR3 is TGTGCCAGCAGCGTCGGACAGGGGGACTACGAGCAGTACTTC. Protein: CASSVGQGDYEQYF.

The chain uses TRBV7-9 and TRBJ2-7, with D possibly being TRBD1 (5 bases). There are 12 residues in the CDR3. Germline CDR1 SEHNR, CDR2 FQNEAQ (reference sequence). V was clipped by 2 bases and J by 5 bases, with 7 bases between them. The CDR3 spells CASSLQGHEQYF. For the CDR3, the DNA is TGTGCCAGCAGCTTACAGGGCCACGAGCAGTACTTC.

In DNA, the CDR3 is TGTGCCAGTAGTATAGACGGTTGGCAGGGGGTTCGCATTCAGTACTTC. Protein sequence: CASSIDGWQGVRIQYF. This rearrangement joins TRBV19 to TRBJ2-4; 7 bases align to TRBD1. Germline V CDR1 and CDR2: LNHDA, SQIVND (reference sequence). V was pared by 0 bases and J by 9 bases, with 11 bases of the junction left unmatched. The CDR3 runs 16 residues. Variable domain in full (rest from reference TRBV19 and TRBJ2-4): DGGITQSPKYLFRKEGQNVTLSCEQNLNHDAMYWYRQDPGQGLRLIYYSQIVNDFQKGDIAEGYSVSREKKESFPLTVTSAQKNPTAFYLCASSIDGWQGVRIQYFGAGTRLSVL.

Points on this clone: The sample carries other DNA sequences with the same CDR3. V gene TRBV28 combines with J gene TRBJ1-2; no reliable D call. Deletions cut 2 bases from V and 4 bases from J, with 5 bases between. The CDR3 length is 12 residues. Germline CDR1 reads MDHEN; CDR2 reads SYDVKM. DNA of the CDR3: TGTGCCAGCAGTTTACCAGGCTATGGCTACACCTTC. Translated: CASSLPGYGYTF.

V is TRBV2 and J is TRBJ2-1; D may be TRBD2 (7 bases). The CDR3 has 14 residues. V lost 4 bases to trimming and J lost 4 bases, with 11 bases between them. Germline loops: CDR1 SNHLY, CDR2 FYNNEI. The CDR3 loop reads CASSAQGLYNEQFF. The DNA for the CDR3 is TGTGCCAGCAGTGCACAGGGACTATACAATGAGCAGTTCTTC.

The rearrangement uses TRBV7-2 and TRBJ1-1; TRBD1 matches 8 bases. The CDR3 runs 16 residues. J gave up 0 bases and V 4 bases, and 7 bases lay outside the gene matches. Germline V lookup: CDR1 SGHTA, CDR2 FQGNSA. DNA for the CDR3: TGTGCCAGCAGCTGGACAGGGTTAGGGATGAACACTGAAGCTTTCTTT. It encodes CASSWTGLGMNTEAFF. Supplemented by reference TRBV7-2 and TRBJ1-1, the full variable domain reads GAGVSQSPSNKVTEKGKDVELRCDPISGHTALYWYRQSLGQGLEFLIYFQGNSAPDKSGLPSDRFSAERTGGSVSTLTIQRTQQEDSAVYLCASSWTGLGMNTEAFFGQGTRLTVV.